Below are 5 T cell receptor beta chains sequenced from a single sample in a study of cytomegalovirus exposure and HLA in healthy donors. The primer mix had 60 Vbeta and 13 Jbeta primers. Assay used: immunoSEQ multiplex PCR; TCRdb lists only in-frame clones, some missing. This sample carries about 140,000 clones, over 60% of them seen once, and the ten largest clones take 1% to 1.5%. Material: PBMCs. All receptors derive from a male donor in good health and CMV-seropositive.

V is TRBV15 and J is TRBJ2-1; 8 positions match TRBD2. Germline-derived CDR1 and CDR2 are LNHNV and YYDKDF (reference sequence). The V and J ends lost 4 bases and 8 bases, in that order; junction bases with no gene match: 7. The length of the CDR3 is 14 residues. The CDR3, as DNA: TGTGCCACCAGCAACGGGAGGGCCACCCATGAGCAGTTCTTC. Translating it yields CATSNGRATHEQFF.

The genes are TRBV13 and TRBJ1-1; tentatively, D is TRBD1 (6 bases). This CDR3 is built from 15 residues. Between the trimmed V and J ends, which lost 8 bases and 3 bases, there was a span of 19 bases. CDR1 is PRHDT, CDR2 FYEKMQ, per germline (reference sequence). CDR3 nucleotides: TGTGCCAGCCAACCTCGGGACAAGTGGGACACTGAAGCTTTCTTT. It encodes CASQPRDKWDTEAFF. Based on the CDR3 plus reference TRBV13 and TRBJ1-1, the full variable domain is AAGVIQSPRHLIKEKRETATLKCYPIPRHDTVYWYQQGPGQDPQFLISFYEKMQSDKGSIPDRFSAQQFSDYHSELNMSSLELGDSALYFCASQPRDKWDTEAFFGQGTRLTVV.

This chain links TRBV28 with TRBJ1-6; D is uncertain. Germline CDR1 MDHEN, CDR2 SYDVKM. CDR3 length: 13 residues. Deletions cut 1 base from V and 8 bases from J, with 6 bases between. The CDR3 coding sequence is TGTGCCAGCAGTTTATTTGGAGATTCACCCCTCCACTTT. Its translation: CASSLFGDSPLHF.

This chain joins TRBV29-1 and TRBJ2-5; possible D gene TRBD1, 5 bases. Germline V gene sequence: CDR1 SQVTM, CDR2 ANQGSEA. V was cut by 4 bases and J by 0 bases, with 12 bases left in between. CDR3 size: 14 residues. CDR3 amino acids: CSVAAGPHQETQYF. The CDR3 DNA is TGCAGCGTTGCCGCAGGGCCTCACCAAGAGACCCAGTACTTC. The complete variable domain, with remaining parts taken from reference TRBV29-1 and TRBJ2-5, reads SAVISQKPSRDICQRGTSLTIQCQVDSQVTMMFWYRQQPGQSLTLIATANQGSEATYESGFVIDKFPISRPNLTFSTLTVSNMSPEDSSIYLCSVAAGPHQETQYFGPGTRLLVL.

This clone was observed a few times. The V and J genes are TRBV2 and TRBJ2-7, with D perhaps TRBD2 (6 bases). The CDR3 covers 13 residues. Germline CDR1 is SNHLY and CDR2 is FYNNEI. V was cut by 6 bases and J by 8 bases, with 17 bases left in between. This chain's CDR3 is CASSELLAGQQYF. The CDR3, as DNA: TGTGCCAGCAGCGAGTTATTGGCGGGACAGCAGTACTTC. The full variable domain, completed using reference TRBV2 and TRBJ2-7, is EPEVTQTPSHQVTQMGQEVILRCVPISNHLYFYWYRQILGQKVEFLVSFYNNEISEKSEIFDDQFSVERPDGSNFTLKIRSTKLEDSAMYFCASSELLAGQQYFGPGTRLTVT.